This T cell receptor (beta chain) emerged from a study of cytomegalovirus exposure and HLA in healthy donors. Study conclusions and caveats: Sequencing depth roughly uniform across donors was assumed in presence/absence analyses. A later analysis linked a missense DCLRE1C variant to TCR beta V- and J-gene trimming. A likely sequencing artifact accounted for one observed cluster of highly shared sequence variants. Altogether, about 160 TCR beta chains were recorded as cytomegalovirus-associated.

A note on this clone: The antigen remains undetermined.

The primer mix had 60 Vbeta and 13 Jbeta primers. The method was immunoSEQ multiplex PCR; TCRdb's version includes in-frame clones alone and lacks a portion of them. The repertoire includes under 150,000 clones, 80% to 85% of them detected once, and 3% to 5% sits in the top ten. The origin of this receptor is a woman in her thirties in good health and CMV-seronegative. Sequencing was done on a sample of PBMCs.

The CDR3, as DNA: TGCGCCAGCAGCTTCGGCAGGACAATCCAAGAGACCCAGTACTTC. This gives the protein CASSFGRTIQETQYF. J is TRBJ2-5 and V is TRBV5-1, with a possible D match to TRBD1 (5 bases). The CDR3 loop spans 15 amino acids. The ends were cut back, 2 bases at V and 1 base at J, with 12 bases in the middle. The germline V gene has CDR1 SGHRS and CDR2 YFSETQ.